This T cell receptor beta chain was documented in a study of blood T cell repertoires in COVID-19. What the recovered Cohort 3 donors had was two negative PCRs, clearance, or symptom resolution. The protocol was immunoSEQ multiplex PCR, while the TCRdb copy is restricted to in-frame clones and leaves out a portion. This table has around 250,000 clones, about 82% appearing once. The CDR3 is 17 amino acids. V was trimmed by 6 bases and J by 2 bases, leaving 20 bases between them. Germline assignment: CDR1 LNHDA and CDR2 SQIVND (reference sequence). What was sequenced was PBMCs or T cells enriched from blood (not recorded which). J is TRBJ1-5 and V is TRBV19; the D gene is possibly TRBD1 (5 bases). The receptor was derived from a woman aged 45-59 years who had recovered from COVID-19. CDR3 sequence (DNA): TGTGCCAGTAGCGCCATACGTCTGCAGGGCGGCAATCAGCCCCAGCATTTT. Translating gives CASSAIRLQGGNQPQHF. The complete variable domain, with remaining parts taken from reference TRBV19 and TRBJ1-5, reads DGGITQSPKYLFRKEGQNVTLSCEQNLNHDAMYWYRQDPGQGLRLIYYSQIVNDFQKGDIAEGYSVSREKKESFPLTVTSAQKNPTAFYLCASSAIRLQGGNQPQHFGDGTRLSIL.